Here is one T cell receptor (beta chain) with its context. Sequenced by immunoSEQ multiplex PCR; TCRdb stores in-frame clones only, minus some. The sample shows some 120,000 clones, 92% of them seen only once. The sample originates from a study of T cell changes during pregnancy in multiple sclerosis. The V gene's germline CDR1 is DFQATT and CDR2 SNEGSKA (reference sequence). CDR3 length equals 11 residues. V was trimmed by 2 bases and J by 6 bases, leaving 8 bases between them. Sample: peripheral blood, taken in the third trimester of pregnancy. The sequence was obtained from a female donor with multiple sclerosis, enrolled in a pregnancy study. J is TRBJ2-7 and V is TRBV20-1; D call uncertain. This CDR3 is CSARSSSEQYF. The CDR3 DNA is TGCAGTGCTAGATCTAGTAGCGAGCAGTACTTC.